These 9 T cell receptor beta chains were all obtained from the same sample, sequenced in a study of T cells in tuberculosis. Cells were sorted from thawed PBMC rested overnight and stained with GMM-loaded CD1B tetramer, viability dye and anti-CD3. The lipid loaded on the CD1B tetramers was C32 glucose monomycolate from Rhodococcus equi. Sequencing used immunoSEQ multiplex PCR; TCRdb keeps in-frame clones, though not all of them. The repertoire includes about 59,000 clones, about 86% of them detected once, and about 13% sits in the top ten. Input material: CD1b-GMM tetramer-negative cells sorted from PBMCs. The source of these receptors is an adult woman with latent tuberculosis.

The chain carries TRBV7-8 and TRBJ1-4; D unclear. The CDR3 is 14 amino acids. Germline values: CDR1 SGHVS, CDR2 FQNEAQ. The germline V and J ends were trimmed by 5 bases and 5 bases, with 12 bases remaining between them. The CDR3 loop is CASSPGSSNEKLFF. In DNA form, the CDR3 reads TGTGCCAGCAGCCCGGGGTCGTCGAATGAAAAACTGTTTTTT. The full variable domain, its missing parts supplied by reference TRBV7-8 and TRBJ1-4, is GAGVSQSPRYKVAKRGQDVALRCDPISGHVSLFWYQQALGQGPEFLTYFQNEAQLDKSGLPSDRFFAERPEGSVSTLKIQRTQQEDSAVYLCASSPGSSNEKLFFGSGTQLSVL.

The V call is TRBV12-5, the J call TRBJ2-7; D might be TRBD2 (5 bases). The V end was cut by 0 bases, the J end by 9 bases, with 9 bases between. This CDR3 has 12 amino acids. Germline loops: CDR1 LGHNT, CDR2 FRNRAP. The CDR3 sequence: CASGLVRGRQYF. The CDR3 DNA reads TGTGCTAGTGGTTTGGTACGGGGTAGGCAGTACTTC. The whole variable domain, filled in from reference TRBV12-5 and TRBJ2-7, reads DARVTQTPRHKVTEMGQEVTMRCQPILGHNTVFWYRQTMMQGLELLAYFRNRAPLDDSGMPKDRFSAEMPDATLATLKIQPSEPRDSAVYFCASGLVRGRQYFGPGTRLTVT.

The chain has TRBV12-5 and TRBJ2-1; D is unresolved. Germline assignment: CDR1 LGHNT and CDR2 FRNRAP. The CDR3 length is 13 residues. Trimming took off 8 bases at V and 1 base at J, with 9 bases between the two ends. This CDR3 is CASRPESYNEQFF. The CDR3 nucleotides are TGTGCTAGTCGGCCGGAGTCCTACAATGAGCAGTTCTTC.

The rearrangement uses TRBV27 and TRBJ1-6; TRBD1 matches 9 bases. Germline values: CDR1 MNHEY, CDR2 SMNVEV (reference sequence). CDR3 length: 16 residues. V shed 5 bases, J shed 6 bases, and the junction held 8 bases outside the gene matches. The CDR3 region is CASSPPGTGSNSPLHF. CDR3 coding DNA: TGTGCCAGCAGTCCTCCCGGGACAGGGAGTAATTCACCCCTCCACTTT.

The chain joins TRBV5-4 to TRBJ2-7; D possibly corresponds to TRBD1 (5 bases). CDR1 and CDR2 (germline): SGHNT, YYREEE (reference sequence). This CDR3 region has 13 residues. Trimming removed 3 bases from V and 2 bases from J, with 9 bases in between. CDR3 in DNA: TGTGCCAGCAGCTCAGACAGAACCTACGAGCAGTACTTC. Amino acid sequence: CASSSDRTYEQYF. The variable domain in full, completed from reference TRBV5-4 and TRBJ2-7, reads ETGVTQSPTHLIKTRGQQVTLRCSSQSGHNTVSWYQQALGQGPQFIFQYYREEENGRGNFPPRFSGLQFPNYSSELNVNALELDDSALYLCASSSDRTYEQYFGPGTRLTVT.

The genes are TRBV4-2 and TRBJ2-3; D not certain. The germline V gene encodes CDR1 LGHNA and CDR2 YNFKEQ. V shed 0 bases and J shed 1 base, with 14 bases lying between them. The CDR3 totals 17 residues. This chain's CDR3 is CASSQDLAQIRTDTQYF. CDR3 in DNA: TGTGCCAGCAGCCAAGACCTGGCACAGATCCGCACAGATACGCAGTATTTT.

The V call is TRBV27, the J call TRBJ2-7; 8 bases line up with TRBD2. The CDR3 has 13 amino acids. CDR1 is MNHEY, CDR2 SMNVEV, per germline (reference sequence). V lost 5 bases and J lost 9; bases outside the gene matches: 9. Here the CDR3 DNA reads TGTGCCAGCAGTACCCTGACTAGCGCCCTGCAGTACTTC. This translates into CASSTLTSALQYF.

The chain carries TRBV7-6 and TRBJ2-7; a weak D match, TRBD1 (6 bases). The CDR3 runs 14 residues. The germline CDR1 and CDR2 sequences are SGHVS and FNYEAQ. V was shortened by 3 bases and J by 5 bases, with 14 bases between the two germline ends. CDR3 amino acids: CASSFRDKGHEQYF. CDR3 coding DNA: TGTGCCAGCAGCTTCCGGGACAAGGGCCACGAGCAGTACTTC. The full variable domain, rest sourced from reference TRBV7-6 and TRBJ2-7, is GAGVSQSPRYKVTKRGQDVALRCDPISGHVSLYWYRQALGQGPEFLTYFNYEAQQDKSGLPNDRFSAERPEGSISTLTIQRTEQRDSAMYRCASSFRDKGHEQYFGPGTRLTVT.

The gene calls are TRBV19 and TRBJ2-1, with D perhaps matching TRBD2 (5 bases). V dropped 4 bases and J dropped 3 bases, with 13 bases sitting between them. CDR1 and CDR2 (germline): LNHDA, SQIVND (reference sequence). The CDR3 runs 15 residues. The DNA for the CDR3 is TGTGCCAGTAGTAGGGGTGGCGGGTTCTACAATGAGCAGTTCTTC. It codes for CASSRGGGFYNEQFF.